These 19 T cell receptor beta chains were sequenced from one sample in a study of low-dose radiotherapy and immunotherapy resistance in tumors. Alpha- and beta-chain coverage of first-strand cDNA came from TRAV- and TRBV-specific primers. With a constant-region primer and a V-primer adapter, TCRs were subjected to around 20 PCR cycles of amplification. TCRdb re-called the reads with MiXCR, one entry per CDR3 protein. The data show more than 50,000 distinct CDR3 sequences, 23% seen once. This sample's time point: after trial treatment. Treatment here: LDRT plus nivolumab, ipilimumab, low-dose cyclophosphamide and aspirin (RACIN trial). This sample comprised PBMCs, obtained after low-dose radiotherapy plus immunotherapy. The source of these receptors is a male donor with prostate cancer.

This clonotype was detected many times. The gene calls are TRBV5-6 and TRBJ2-3, with unresolved D. Per the germline V gene, CDR1 is SGHDT and CDR2 is YYEEEE. The CDR3 is 14 amino acids. The ends were cut back, 1 base at V and 0 bases at J, with 6 bases in the middle. The CDR3 nucleotides are TGTGCCAGCAGCTTGTTGCGGAGCACAGATACGCAGTATTTT. Amino acids: CASSLLRSTDTQYF. Based on the CDR3 plus reference TRBV5-6 and TRBJ2-3, the full variable domain is DAGVTQSPTHLIKTRGQQVTLRCSPKSGHDTVSWYQQALGQGPQFIFQYYEEEERQRGNFPDRFSGHQFPNYSSELNVNALLLGDSALYLCASSLLRSTDTQYFGPGTRLTVL.

Points on this clonotype: Given a far larger clone just one base away, this is likely a sequencing read error. The V gene is TRBV5-3, the J gene TRBJ2-1; TRBD2 agrees at 7 bases. TRBV5-3 is recorded as an ORF, its role being uncertain. The CDR3 loop spans 15 amino acids. V shed 8 bases, J shed 10 bases, and the junction held 18 bases outside the gene matches. The CDR3 region is CASTPDALRDYEQFF. CDR3 sequence (DNA): TGTGCCAGCACCCCGGACGCACTTCGGGACTACGAGCAGTTCTTC.

In its sample, this clonotype was seen many times. The rearrangement joins TRBV18 to TRBJ2-1; TRBD2 agrees at 9 bases. This CDR3 region has 17 residues. Germline-derived CDR1 and CDR2 are KGHSH and LQKENI. The junction had 12 bases not matched to a gene; V was cut back by 3 bases and J by 6 bases. The CDR3 is CASSPIIVAGVGNEQFF. The CDR3 DNA is TGTGCCAGCTCACCGATTATCGTAGCGGGAGTGGGCAATGAGCAGTTCTTC.

The sample holds many counts of this clonotype. This rearrangement joins TRBV7-9 to TRBJ2-5, with D uncertain. This CDR3 is 11 amino acids long. Germline CDR1 is SEHNR and CDR2 is FQNEAQ (reference sequence). V lost 5 bases and J lost 5, with 6 bases in between. The CDR3 loop reads CASSPAETQYF. CDR3 in DNA: TGTGCCAGCAGCCCCGCCGAGACCCAGTACTTC.

This clonotype showed up many times. The CDR3 coding sequence is TGCGCCAGCAGCTTGGACAGGGCGGGCACCGGGGAGCTGTTTTTT. This sequence encodes CASSLDRAGTGELFF. The chain has TRBV5-1 and TRBJ2-2, with D perhaps TRBD1 (6 bases). CDR3 length equals 15 residues. V was clipped by 0 bases and J by 4 bases, with 10 bases between them. Germline CDR1 and CDR2: SGHRS and YFSETQ.

Of note for this clonotype: A far more abundant clone sits one base away, making this likely a read error. The V gene is TRBV5-1, the J gene TRBJ2-1, with 14 bases fitting TRBD2. This CDR3 is built from 16 residues. With 3 bases clipped from V and 9 bases from J, the junction kept 8 bases outside the gene matches. Germline V lookup: CDR1 SGHRS, CDR2 YFSETQ. The CDR3 loop reads CASSSTPTSGGVEQFF. DNA of the CDR3: TGCGCCAGCAGCTCAACGCCGACTAGCGGGGGGGTTGAGCAGTTCTTC.

This clonotype appeared many times. The rearrangement joins TRBV5-4 to TRBJ1-5; the D gene is possibly TRBD1 (5 bases). The CDR3 has 16 residues. CDR1 is SGHNT and CDR2 is YYREEE in the germline V gene (reference sequence). The V end was cut by 0 bases, the J end by 3 bases, with 13 bases between. In nucleotides, the CDR3 is TGTGCCAGCAGCTTGGGTGGCGGGGCCCCCAATCAGCCCCAGCATTTT. This encodes CASSLGGGAPNQPQHF.

The table lists this clonotype with many counts. V and J are TRBV20-1 and TRBJ2-5; no clear D. The V end lost 3 bases, the J end lost 4 bases, and 15 bases lay between the germline ends. From germline, CDR1 is DFQATT and CDR2 SNEGSKA (reference sequence). This CDR3 has 14 residues. Written as DNA, the CDR3 is TGCAGTGCTAGCCTTCCAGAATCTACAGAGACCCAGTACTTC. Its protein product is CSASLPESTETQYF.

This clonotype was detected ten times or more. The chain carries TRBV7-2 and TRBJ2-2, with 11 bases lining up with TRBD2. Germline values: CDR1 SGHTA, CDR2 FQGNSA. The V and J ends lost 0 bases and 5 bases, in that order; junction bases with no gene match: 2. The CDR3 covers 16 residues. The chain's CDR3 is CASSLASSGGTGELFF. DNA for the CDR3: TGTGCCAGCAGCTTAGCCTCTAGCGGGGGGACCGGGGAGCTGTTTTTT.

This clonotype was seen ten or more times. The V call is TRBV20-1, the J call TRBJ1-4, with D perhaps matching TRBD1 (5 bases). Per germline, CDR1 DFQATT and CDR2 SNEGSKA (reference sequence). This CDR3 is built from 12 residues. Trimming cost V 3 bases and J 9 bases, with 11 bases left between them. The DNA for the CDR3 is TGCAGTGCTAGCGACAGCTCAAAAAAACTGTTTTTT. Translation gives CSASDSSKKLFF.

Of note for this clonotype: A far bigger clonotype differs at one base, so this is likely a read error. The chain uses TRBV6-6 and TRBJ2-1; 7 bases are a match to TRBD1. Unmatched junction bases numbered 11, after V lost 7 bases and J lost 8 bases. CDR3 length: 14 residues. Germline V gene lookup returns CDR1 MNHNY and CDR2 SVGAGI (reference sequence). The CDR3 nucleotides read TGTGCCAGCAAACCGGGACAGAGTGGGGATGAGCAGTTCTTC. It is translated as CASKPGQSGDEQFF.

At least ten counts were recorded for this clonotype. This chain links TRBV11-3 with TRBJ1-1; no reliable D call. The V and J ends lost 3 bases and 5 bases respectively, with 10 bases between them. From germline, CDR1 is SGHNT and CDR2 YENEEA. The CDR3 covers 13 residues. The CDR3, as DNA: TGTGCCAGCAGCTTCGAGAGTGGGACTGAAGCTTTCTTT. Translated: CASSFESGTEAFF. The full variable domain, its missing parts supplied by reference TRBV11-3 and TRBJ1-1, is EAGVVQSPRYKIIEKKQPVAFWCNPISGHNTLYWYLQNLGQGPELLIRYENEEAVDDSQLPKDRFSAERLKGVDSTLKIQPAELGDSAVYLCASSFESGTEAFFGQGTRLTVV.

This clonotype has at least ten counts. The V and J genes are TRBV6-5 and TRBJ2-7, with a tentative D call TRBD2 (6 bases). CDR1 MNHEY and CDR2 SVGAGI come from the germline V gene. This CDR3 is built from 14 residues. The germline V and J ends were trimmed by 0 bases and 4 bases, with 10 bases remaining between them. CDR3 residues: CASSYSRDFYEQYF. The CDR3 nucleotides read TGTGCCAGCAGTTACTCTAGGGACTTTTACGAGCAGTACTTC.

The table lists this clonotype with many counts. The rearrangement joins TRBV6-5 to TRBJ2-7; 8 bases are shared with TRBD1. J lost 7 bases, V lost 5 bases, and 10 bases had no gene match. The germline CDR1 and CDR2 sequences are MNHEY and SVGAGI. The CDR3 runs to 14 residues. CDR3 loop: CASSGRRQGMEQYF. In nucleotides, the CDR3 is TGTGCCAGCAGTGGCCGACGACAGGGGATGGAGCAGTACTTC.

This clonotype was counted at least ten times. The rearrangement links TRBV5-1 to TRBJ2-7, with a possible D match to TRBD1 (6 bases). The CDR3 spans 15 residues. Trimming took 3 bases from V and 0 from J, leaving 13 bases between them. Germline CDR1 SGHRS, CDR2 YFSETQ. The CDR3, as DNA: TGCGCCAGCAGCTCCACAGGGCCCAGCTCCTACGAGCAGTACTTC. Protein product: CASSSTGPSSYEQYF.

This clonotype was seen repeatedly, ten times or more. The chain uses TRBV7-9 and TRBJ2-7, with 7 nucleotides matching TRBD1. Germline lookup yields CDR1 SEHNR and CDR2 FQNEAQ (reference sequence). This CDR3 region has 14 residues. V trimming: 6 bases; J trimming: 3 bases; junction bases outside the gene matches: 8. The DNA of the CDR3 is TGTGCCAGCAGGTCGACAGGGACCCACTACGAGCAGTACTTC. This codes for CASRSTGTHYEQYF.

In its sample, this clonotype was seen many times. The chain links TRBV20-1 to TRBJ2-7, with a tentative D call TRBD2 (6 bases). V shed 3 bases and J shed 2 bases, with 14 bases lying between them. The V gene's germline CDR1 is DFQATT and CDR2 SNEGSKA (reference sequence). The CDR3 is made up of 14 amino acids. Written as DNA, the CDR3 is TGCAGTGCTAGCTGGGACGGGAGAACCTACGAGCAGTACTTC. Its protein product is CSASWDGRTYEQYF.

The sample holds many counts of this clonotype. The chain carries TRBV29-1 and TRBJ1-1; D not certain. Trimming removed 6 bases from V and 0 bases from J, with 8 bases in between. From germline, CDR1 is SQVTM and CDR2 ANQGSEA. The CDR3 extends over 12 amino acids. The CDR3 DNA reads as TGCAGCGTCGGGTTTTTGAACACTGAAGCTTTCTTT. It encodes CSVGFLNTEAFF. Filled out from reference TRBV29-1 and TRBJ1-1, the complete variable domain reads SAVISQKPSRDICQRGTSLTIQCQVDSQVTMMFWYRQQPGQSLTLIATANQGSEATYESGFVIDKFPISRPNLTFSTLTVSNMSPEDSSIYLCSVGFLNTEAFFGQGTRLTVV.

On this clonotype itself: One end of the junction fails to match germline, which may point to a read error. This chain links TRBV5-5 with TRBJ1-5; tentatively, D is TRBD1 (5 bases). The CDR3 length is 15 residues. Germline values: CDR1 SGHKS, CDR2 YYEKEE (reference sequence). The CDR3 is CASSLDPGANRPQHF. CDR3 coding DNA: TGTGCCAGCAGCTTGGATCCCGGGGCAAATCGGCCCCAGCATTTT. Full variable domain (rest looked up from reference TRBV5-5 and TRBJ1-5): DAGVTQSPTHLIKTRGQQVTLRCSPISGHKSVSWYQQVLGQGPQFIFQYYEKEERGRGNFPDRFSARQFPNYSSELNVNALLLGDSALYLCASSLDPGANRPQHFGDGTRLSIL.